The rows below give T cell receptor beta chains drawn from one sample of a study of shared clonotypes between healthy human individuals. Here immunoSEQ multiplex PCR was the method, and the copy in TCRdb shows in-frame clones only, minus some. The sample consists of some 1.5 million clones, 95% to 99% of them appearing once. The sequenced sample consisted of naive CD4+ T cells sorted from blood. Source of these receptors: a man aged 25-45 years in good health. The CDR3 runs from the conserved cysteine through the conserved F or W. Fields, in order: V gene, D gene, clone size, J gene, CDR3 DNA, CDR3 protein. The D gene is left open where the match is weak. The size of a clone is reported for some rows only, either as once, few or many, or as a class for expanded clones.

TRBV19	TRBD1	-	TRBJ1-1	TGTGCCAGTAGTACCCCGCCCCGACAGGGAAGGAATACTGAAGCTTTCTTT	CASSTPPRQGRNTEAFF
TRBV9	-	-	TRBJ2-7	TGTGCCAGCAGCGTAGGACAGGACCCGTCCTACGAGCAGTACTTC	CASSVGQDPSYEQYF
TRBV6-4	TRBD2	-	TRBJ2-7	TGTGCCAGCCGACAAGCGGGAGGGAGCTCCTACGAGCAGTACTTC	CASRQAGGSSYEQYF
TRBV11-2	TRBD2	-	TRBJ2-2	TGTGCCAGCAGCTTTAGCGGGAGGGCGAACACCGGGGAGCTGTTTTTT	CASSFSGRANTGELFF
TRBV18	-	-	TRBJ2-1	TGTGCCAGCTCACCACCGAGTTCCCCCTCCAATGAGCAGTTCTTC	CASSPPSSPSNEQFF
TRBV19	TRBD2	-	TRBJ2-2	TGTGCCAGCGCGGGGACTACGAACACCGGGGAGCTGTTTTTT	CASAGTTNTGELFF
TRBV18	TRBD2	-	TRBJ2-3	TGTGCCAGCTCACCAAAGATGGGGAGTAGCGGGAGAACAGATACGCAGTATTTT	CASSPKMGSSGRTDTQYF
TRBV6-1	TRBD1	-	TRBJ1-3	TGTGCCAGCAGTGAAGCAGGGGGGGACAGGGGCTTT	CASSEAGGDRGF
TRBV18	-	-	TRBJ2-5	TGTGCCAGCTCGCAGGACACCCAACGTGGAGAGACCCAGTACTTC	CASSQDTQRGETQYF
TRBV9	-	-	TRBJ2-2	TGTGCCAGCAGCGCCCGAGGGGACCCGAACACCGGGGAGCTGTTTTTT	CASSARGDPNTGELFF
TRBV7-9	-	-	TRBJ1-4	TGTGCCAGCAGCTTAGAGGGTGGGAATGAAAAACTGTTTTTT	CASSLEGGNEKLFF
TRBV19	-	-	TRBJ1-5	TGTGCCAGTAGTACCGCCGGGATCCTCCTAGGTCAGCCCCAGCATTTT	CASSTAGILLGQPQHF
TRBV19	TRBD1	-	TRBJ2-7	TGTGCCAGTATCGGGACAGGGGGTTACGAGCAGTACTTC	CASIGTGGYEQYF
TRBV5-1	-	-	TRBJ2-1	TGCGCCAGCAGCCAACTACCGGGTTACAATGAGCAGTTCTTC	CASSQLPGYNEQFF
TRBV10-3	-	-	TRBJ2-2	TGTGCCACAAGGACGATAAGTGGGAAGCTGTTTTTT	CATRTISGKLFF
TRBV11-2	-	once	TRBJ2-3	TGTGCCAGCAGCTTTGGGGTTCCAGATACGCAGTATTTT	CASSFGVPDTQYF
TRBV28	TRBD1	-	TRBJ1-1	TGTGCCAGCAGCATCTACAGGGGTTCGAACACTGAAGCTTTCTTT	CASSIYRGSNTEAFF
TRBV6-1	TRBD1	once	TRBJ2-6	TGTGCCAGCAGAGAACCGGGACAGGGCTTCTCTGGGGCCAACGTCCTGACTTTC	CASREPGQGFSGANVLTF
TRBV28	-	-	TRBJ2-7	TGTGCCAGCACCGACAGTCACTACGAGCAGTACTTC	CASTDSHYEQYF
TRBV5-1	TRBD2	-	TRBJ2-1	TGCGCCAGCAGGTCTTACATTCGGACTAGCGAGATGTTCTTC	CASRSYIRTSEMFF
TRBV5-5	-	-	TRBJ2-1	TGTGCCAGCAGCTTGAACACAGGTGTCGTAGCGCAGTTCTTC	CASSLNTGVVAQFF
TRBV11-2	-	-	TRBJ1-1	TGTGCCAGCAGCTTAGTGGGGCGGGTGAGGACTGAAGCTTTCTTT	CASSLVGRVRTEAFF
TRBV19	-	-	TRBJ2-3	TGTGCCAGTAGTATCCCAGGGATAGATACGCAGTATTTT	CASSIPGIDTQYF
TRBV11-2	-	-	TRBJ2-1	TGTGCCAGCAGGCGACAGGTTCGTGGTGAGCAGTTCTTC	CASRRQVRGEQFF
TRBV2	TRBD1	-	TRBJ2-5	TGTGCCAGCAGCTACAGGGGGCTGGAGACCCAGTACTTC	CASSYRGLETQYF
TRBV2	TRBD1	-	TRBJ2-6	TGTGCCAGCAGTACCGGGGACAGCTCTGGGGCCAACGTCCTGACTTTC	CASSTGDSSGANVLTF
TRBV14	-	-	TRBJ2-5	TGTGCCAGCGCGGCAGGACTGGGACAAGAGACCCAGTACTTC	CASAAGLGQETQYF
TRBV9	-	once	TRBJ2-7	TGTGCCAGCAGCCCTCTCGGGATTTACGAGCAGTACTTC	CASSPLGIYEQYF
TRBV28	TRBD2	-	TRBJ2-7	TGTGCCAGCAGTTATCTAGCGGGAGGAACCCCCGAGCAGTACTTC	CASSYLAGGTPEQYF
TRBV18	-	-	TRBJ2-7	TGTGCCAGCTCACCGGGGGGATCCTACGAGCAGTACTTC	CASSPGGSYEQYF
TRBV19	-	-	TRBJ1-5	TGTGCCAGTACAGGGGACCTCAATCAGCCCCAGCATTTT	CASTGDLNQPQHF
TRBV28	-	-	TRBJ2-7	TGTGCCAGCAGTCCGACGGCTAGCGTGTCCTACGAGCAGTACTTC	CASSPTASVSYEQYF
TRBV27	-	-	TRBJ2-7	TGTGCCACCCCTACGAGGGCAGGGATGTTCGAGCAGTACTTC	CATPTRAGMFEQYF
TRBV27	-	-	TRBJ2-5	TGTGCCAGCAGTTTAGTCGGGGTGGGAGAGACCCAGTACTTC	CASSLVGVGETQYF
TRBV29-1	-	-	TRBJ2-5	TGCAGCGTTGCTGTCAGCCAAGAGACCCAGTACTTC	CSVAVSQETQYF
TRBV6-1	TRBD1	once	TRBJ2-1	TGTGCCAGCAGCTACCGGGACAGAAAAAACAATGAGCAGTTCTTC	CASSYRDRKNNEQFF
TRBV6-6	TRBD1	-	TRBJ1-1	TGTGCCAGCAGTCGTCGACAGGGCGAGAACACTGAAGCTTTCTTT	CASSRRQGENTEAFF
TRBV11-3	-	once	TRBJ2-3	TGTGCCAGCAGTATGACTAGAGGAACAGATACGCAGTATTTT	CASSMTRGTDTQYF
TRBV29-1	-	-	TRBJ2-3	TGCAGCGTTGAAGGATCGGGGGCGAGACCAGGAGATACGCAGTATTTT	CSVEGSGARPGDTQYF
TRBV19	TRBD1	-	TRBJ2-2	TGTGCCAGTAGAAGACAGGGGGCCGGTACCGGGGAGCTGTTTTTT	CASRRQGAGTGELFF
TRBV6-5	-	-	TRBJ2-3	TGTGCCAGCAGTTACAGGGAGACCACAGATACGCAGTATTTT	CASSYRETTDTQYF
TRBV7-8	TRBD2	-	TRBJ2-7	TGTGCCAGCAGCTTAGGGCTAGCGGGGAACTACGAGCAGTACTTC	CASSLGLAGNYEQYF
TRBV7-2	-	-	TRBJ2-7	TGTGCCAGCAGCTTACAGGGTGGCTACGAGCAGTACTTC	CASSLQGGYEQYF
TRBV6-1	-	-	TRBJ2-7	TGTGCCAGCAGTGGTTCGCTAGGAGTCCCCTACGAGCAGTACTTC	CASSGSLGVPYEQYF
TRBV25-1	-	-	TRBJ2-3	TGTGCCAGCAGTGAGAGAAAAGGACTTACTTACACAGATACGCAGTATTTT	CASSERKGLTYTDTQYF
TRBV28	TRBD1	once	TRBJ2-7	TGTGCCAGCAGTTTAAGGGGGCGGACAAACTCCTACGAGCAGTACTTC	CASSLRGRTNSYEQYF
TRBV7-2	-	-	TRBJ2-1	TGTGCCAGCAGCTCAAGGGGGAGGGGTGAGCAGTTCTTC	CASSSRGRGEQFF
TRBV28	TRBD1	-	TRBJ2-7	TGTGCCACCGCTCCAGGGGGCCGCTCCTACGAGCAGTACTTC	CATAPGGRSYEQYF
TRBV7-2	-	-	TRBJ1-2	TGTGCCAGCAGCTCTCAGGGTGACTATGGCTACACCTTC	CASSSQGDYGYTF
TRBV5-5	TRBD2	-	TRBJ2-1	TGTGCCAGCAGCTTCACTAGCGGAACCTACAATGAGCAGTTCTTC	CASSFTSGTYNEQFF
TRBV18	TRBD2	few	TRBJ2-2	TGTGCCAGCTCACCACTAGCGGGAGTTTCCGGGGAGCTGTTTTTT	CASSPLAGVSGELFF
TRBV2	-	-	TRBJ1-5	TGTGCCAGCAGTGTTGGGGGCAATCAGCCCCAGCATTTT	CASSVGGNQPQHF
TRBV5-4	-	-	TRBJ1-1	TGTGCCAGCAGCTCCGGGGGGGGAGCTTTCTTT	CASSSGGGAFF
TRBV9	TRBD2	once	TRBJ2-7	TGTGCCAGCAGCGAACTAGCGGCCCAAGGAGAGCAGTACTTC	CASSELAAQGEQYF
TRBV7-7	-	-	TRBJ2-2	TGTGCCAGCAGCTTAGTATTTGGGAGCGGCGGGGAGCTGTTTTTT	CASSLVFGSGGELFF
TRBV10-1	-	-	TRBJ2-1	TGCGCCAGCAGCGATCAGGTCGTCAATGAGCAGTTCTTC	CASSDQVVNEQFF